These 14 T cell receptor beta chains were sequenced from one sample in a study of early T cells in non-severe SARS-CoV-2 infection (dated by TCRdb to the early 2020s). The library relied on 5' RACE. This sample was sequenced with a NextSeq 500. TCRdb reanalyzed the raw reads on its own, using fastp at Q25 for trimming and MiXCR for clone calling, and kept in-frame beta chains. Records with the same CDR3 protein are collapsed into one entry carrying the most frequent genes and DNA. This sample holds fewer than 65,000 distinct CDR3 sequences; roughly 10% were observed only once. Jointly, the top ten make up approximately 4.1% of the sample. Sequencing was done on a sample of whole blood. These receptors came from an adult who was a healthcare worker with PCR-confirmed SARS-CoV-2 infection or an uninfected control (not recorded which).

This clonotype has a count of ten or more. This rearrangement joins TRBV6-4 to TRBJ2-3; 13 bases fit TRBD2. The CDR3 totals 15 residues. CDR1 MRHNA and CDR2 SNTAGT come from the germline V gene. J gave up 4 bases and V 6 bases, and 4 bases lay outside the gene matches. The CDR3 DNA is TGTGCCAGCAGCCCCACTAGCGGGGGGGCAGATACGCAGTATTTT. As protein: CASSPTSGGADTQYF.

The sample holds many counts of this clonotype. V usage is TRBV7-9 and J usage is TRBJ2-7, with 10 bases lining up with TRBD2. The germline V gene has CDR1 SEHNR and CDR2 FQNEAQ (reference sequence). After removal of 3 bases from V and 2 bases from J, the junction contained 1 base not matched to a gene. This CDR3 region has 14 residues. DNA for the CDR3: TGTGCCAGCAGCTTTAGCGGGGGGCCCTACGAGCAGTACTTC. It yields the protein CASSFSGGPYEQYF.

This clonotype was observed many times. The chain carries TRBV4-3 and TRBJ2-1; D gene ambiguous. Trimming cost V 1 base and J 8 bases, with 12 bases left between them. This CDR3 contains 14 residues. CDR1 is LGHNA, CDR2 YSLEER, per germline. This CDR3 reads CASSQGISIYEQFF. DNA of the CDR3: TGCGCCAGCAGCCAAGGAATTAGTATTTATGAGCAGTTCTTC.

This chain joins TRBV20-1 and TRBJ2-5; D may correspond to TRBD1 or TRBD2 (5 bases each). V lost 0 bases to trimming and J lost 5 bases, with 13 bases between them. Germline loops: CDR1 DFQATT, CDR2 SNEGSKA (reference sequence). The CDR3 runs to 14 residues. The CDR3 nucleotides are TGCAGTGCTAGAGATCCAAGGGGCGGGGAGACCCAGTACTTC. Its translation: CSARDPRGGETQYF.

Ten or more counts support this clonotype. The V gene is TRBV5-5, the J gene TRBJ1-2, with TRBD1 matching over 8 bases. V lost 5 bases to trimming and J lost 3 bases; unmatched junction nucleotides: 3. The germline gives CDR1 SGHKS, CDR2 YYEKEE (reference sequence). CDR3 length equals 13 residues. As DNA, the CDR3 is TGTGCCAGCAGGGTACAGGGGGACTATGGCTACACCTTC. This sequence encodes CASRVQGDYGYTF.

This chain links TRBV12-5 with TRBJ1-5; the D is unclear. CDR3 length: 13 amino acids. Germline V lookup: CDR1 LGHNT, CDR2 FRNRAP. Trimming removed 3 bases at V and 7 bases at J, with 10 bases between. The CDR3 bases are TGTGCTAGTGGTTTAAGTTCCGGGCAGCCCCAGCATTTT. Amino acid sequence: CASGLSSGQPQHF.

This clonotype was detected many times. The chain links TRBV6-6 to TRBJ2-7; 8 bases agree with TRBD2. CDR3 length: 16 residues. Germline V CDR1 and CDR2: MNHNY, SVGAGI (reference sequence). V was clipped by 5 bases and J by 1 base; unmatched bases: 10. Written as DNA, the CDR3 is TGTGCCAGCAGTCGGGGGCTAGCGGGTGCATCCTACGAGCAGTACTTC. This sequence encodes CASSRGLAGASYEQYF.

This clonotype was observed at least ten times. V is TRBV9 and J is TRBJ1-5; D might be TRBD1 (5 bases). Deletions cut 3 bases from V and 6 bases from J, with 13 bases between. CDR1 is SGDLS and CDR2 is YYNGEE in the germline V gene. This CDR3 contains 14 residues. The CDR3 nucleotides are TGTGCCAGCAGCGCGGTGGGGGGGAGTCAGCCCCAGCATTTT. Its protein is CASSAVGGSQPQHF.

The genes are TRBV24-1 and TRBJ2-3; unclear D gene. Trimming left V 8 bases short and J 0 bases short, with 5 bases between. Germline loops: CDR1 KGHDR, CDR2 SFDVKD. The CDR3 contains 12 residues. CDR3 in amino acids: CATTGSTDTQYF. CDR3 coding DNA: TGTGCCACCACTGGAAGCACAGATACGCAGTATTTT.

This sequence joins TRBV7-2 and TRBJ2-1; TRBD2 aligns across 9 bases. Germline CDR1 is SGHTA and CDR2 is FQGNSA. V trimming: 5 bases; J trimming: 8 bases; junction bases outside the gene matches: 16. The CDR3 has 17 residues. The CDR3 loop is CASSPTGTSPLRDEQFF. CDR3 coding DNA: TGTGCCAGCAGCCCCACCGGGACTAGCCCCCTCCGCGATGAGCAGTTCTTC. Filled out from reference TRBV7-2 and TRBJ2-1, the complete variable domain reads GAGVSQSPSNKVTEKGKDVELRCDPISGHTALYWYRQSLGQGLEFLIYFQGNSAPDKSGLPSDRFSAERTGGSVSTLTIQRTQQEDSAVYLCASSPTGTSPLRDEQFFGPGTRLTVL.

This chain links TRBV14 with TRBJ2-7; D is ambiguous. This CDR3 region has 14 residues. Germline CDR1 reads SGHDN; CDR2 reads FVKESK. Trimming left V 2 bases short and J 7 bases short, with 15 bases between. CDR3 nucleotide sequence: TGTGCCAGCAGCCAACCCGGGCTGCCGTGGGAGCAGTACTTC. Translated, it gives CASSQPGLPWEQYF.

This clonotype appeared many times. The chain employs TRBV4-1 and TRBJ1-2; D might be TRBD1 (6 bases). Germline V lookup: CDR1 MGHRA, CDR2 YSYEKL. The CDR3 is 13 residues long. Deletions cut 6 bases from V and 2 bases from J, with 10 bases between. Here the CDR3 DNA reads TGCGCCAGCAGTCGGGACACCAACTATGGCTACACCTTC. It codes for CASSRDTNYGYTF.

This clonotype was found many times. The V and J genes are TRBV7-6 and TRBJ1-2; D call uncertain. This CDR3 has 12 amino acids. From germline, CDR1 is SGHVS and CDR2 FNYEAQ. V was cut by 1 base and J by 4 bases, with 4 bases left in between. The CDR3 region has the DNA TGTGCCAGCAGCTTAGACGGCTATGGCTACACCTTC. It yields the protein CASSLDGYGYTF.

This clonotype was counted at least ten times. The rearrangement uses TRBV7-6 and TRBJ2-1; TRBD2 might be the D (6 bases). This CDR3 is built from 12 residues. Germline CDR1 SGHVS, CDR2 FNYEAQ. The V end was cut by 3 bases, the J end by 6 bases, with 6 bases between. The CDR3, as DNA: TGTGCCAGCAGCTTGGGACTCAATGAGCAGTTCTTC. Its protein is CASSLGLNEQFF.